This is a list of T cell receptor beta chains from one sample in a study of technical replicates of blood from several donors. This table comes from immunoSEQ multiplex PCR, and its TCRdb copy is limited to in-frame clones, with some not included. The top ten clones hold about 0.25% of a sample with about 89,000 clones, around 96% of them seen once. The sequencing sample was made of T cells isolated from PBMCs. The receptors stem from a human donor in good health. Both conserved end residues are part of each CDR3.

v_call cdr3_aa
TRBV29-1 CSVVGQGGADTQYF
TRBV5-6 CASSLGQGGTEAFF
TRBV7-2 CASSLDAGAYNEQFF
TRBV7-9 CASSPIGTIEAFF
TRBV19 CASSIDRATYEQYF
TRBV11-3 CASSLGGLAGTTDTQYF
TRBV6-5 CASESGETQYF
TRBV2 CASSVRAKTDTQYF
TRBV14 CASSQGLRDRGWDTDTQYF
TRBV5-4 CASRPGLSEKLFF
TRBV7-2 CASSLWASGEETQYF
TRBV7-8 CASSSLLGGADSDEQFF
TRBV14 CASSPGDRPTFTDTQYF
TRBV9 CASSVDGLEDEQFF
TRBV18 CASSPMDRVNTEAFF
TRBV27 CASSFLAGAGELFF
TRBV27 CASSPSPSGKEYEQYF
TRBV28 CASSVGALRGQGGTGANVLTF
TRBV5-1 CASAIAGGITTNEQFF